A selection of T cell receptor beta chains follows, all from one sample in a study of control samples from healthy donors and cancer patients. Clones were sequenced by immunoSEQ multiplex PCR, and TCRdb holds only the in-frame ones, with some missing. The sample comprises over 100,000 clones, 70% to 90% of which are singletons, and around 3.4% rests with the top ten. Sequenced material: blood. All receptors derive from a man aged 40-50 years in good health. CDR3s include the opening cysteine and the closing phenylalanine or tryptophan. Fields, in order: J gene, D gene, V gene, clone size, CDR3 DNA, CDR3 protein. The D gene is left open where the match is weak. Clone size is stated in some rows and not others, as once, few, many or a class when expanded.

j_call: TRBJ1-4; d_call: .; v_call: TRBV3-1/TRBV3-2; clone_size: .; cdr3_nt: TGTGCCAGCAGCCAGCGAGGGCCAAGTAATGAAAAACTGTTTTTT; cdr3_aa: CASSQRGPSNEKLFF
j_call: TRBJ1-1; d_call: .; v_call: TRBV29-1; clone_size: .; cdr3_nt: TGCAGCGGTAACCGGGACCAAGGCACTGAAGCTTTCTTT; cdr3_aa: CSGNRDQGTEAFF
j_call: TRBJ2-2; d_call: .; v_call: TRBV7-3; clone_size: .; cdr3_nt: TGTGCCAGCAGCTCCCACTCTCCCGGTAGGACCGGGGAGCTGTTTTTT; cdr3_aa: CASSSHSPGRTGELFF
j_call: TRBJ2-7; d_call: TRBD1; v_call: TRBV4-1; clone_size: .; cdr3_nt: TGCGCCAGCAGCAAGGGACAGACCTACGAGCAGTACTTC; cdr3_aa: CASSKGQTYEQYF
j_call: TRBJ1-6; d_call: .; v_call: TRBV30; clone_size: .; cdr3_nt: TGTGCCTGGAGTGGTGGGTTGTATACAGAAAGCTCCTATAATTCACCCCTCCACTTT; cdr3_aa: CAWSGGLYTESSYNSPLHF
j_call: TRBJ2-3; d_call: TRBD1; v_call: TRBV4-2; clone_size: .; cdr3_nt: TGTGCCAGCAGCCCCGGGACAGGGAGCACAGATACGCAGTATTTT; cdr3_aa: CASSPGTGSTDTQYF
j_call: TRBJ1-2; d_call: .; v_call: TRBV7-9; clone_size: .; cdr3_nt: TGTGCCAGCAGCTTATTGCAGCCTGGTGGCTACACCTTC; cdr3_aa: CASSLLQPGGYTF
j_call: TRBJ1-4; d_call: .; v_call: TRBV20-1; clone_size: .; cdr3_nt: TGCAGTGCGGTACGAGGGGAAAAACTGTTTTTT; cdr3_aa: CSAVRGEKLFF
j_call: TRBJ2-7; d_call: .; v_call: TRBV11-3; clone_size: .; cdr3_nt: TGTGCCAGCAGCTTCGACGACGGGTACGAGCAGTACTTC; cdr3_aa: CASSFDDGYEQYF
j_call: TRBJ2-7; d_call: .; v_call: TRBV10-2; clone_size: .; cdr3_nt: TGCGCCGCGGGGAACGGTTACGAGCAGTACTTC; cdr3_aa: CAAGNGYEQYF
j_call: TRBJ1-6; d_call: TRBD1; v_call: TRBV4-1; clone_size: .; cdr3_nt: TGCGCCAGCAGCCAAATACGGGACAGGGGAAATTCACCCCTCCACTTT; cdr3_aa: CASSQIRDRGNSPLHF
j_call: TRBJ1-1; d_call: .; v_call: TRBV12-3/TRBV12-4; clone_size: once; cdr3_nt: TGTGCCAGCAGTTCATGGGGCGTCGGGGAAGCTTTCTTT; cdr3_aa: CASSSWGVGEAFF
j_call: TRBJ1-5; d_call: .; v_call: TRBV6-5; clone_size: .; cdr3_nt: TGTGCCAGCAGTCCTCTCAATCAGCCCCAGCATTTT; cdr3_aa: CASSPLNQPQHF
j_call: TRBJ1-1; d_call: .; v_call: TRBV19; clone_size: once; cdr3_nt: TGTGCCAGTAGGTCGGGAGGGGGTTTAACTGAAGCTTTCTTT; cdr3_aa: CASRSGGGLTEAFF
j_call: TRBJ1-1; d_call: .; v_call: TRBV10-2; clone_size: once; cdr3_nt: TGCGCCAGCAAGAATAGGGAGTGGAACACTGAAGCTTTCTTT; cdr3_aa: CASKNREWNTEAFF
j_call: TRBJ1-5; d_call: .; v_call: TRBV12-3/TRBV12-4; clone_size: .; cdr3_nt: TGTGCCAGCAGTTTTTCCGGAAATCAGCCCCAGCATTTT; cdr3_aa: CASSFSGNQPQHF
j_call: TRBJ2-3; d_call: .; v_call: TRBV27; clone_size: .; cdr3_nt: TGTGCCAGCAGTTTATCGACGGGGTACACAGATACGCAGTATTTT; cdr3_aa: CASSLSTGYTDTQYF
j_call: TRBJ1-2; d_call: TRBD1; v_call: TRBV25-1; clone_size: .; cdr3_nt: TGTGCCAGCAGTGAATCAGGACAGGTACCTCAGAGGTTC; cdr3_aa: CASSESGQVPQRF
j_call: TRBJ2-1; d_call: .; v_call: TRBV11-2; clone_size: .; cdr3_nt: TGTGCCAGCAGCAGCCGGACAGCCGGCTCCTACAATGAGCAGTTCTTC; cdr3_aa: CASSSRTAGSYNEQFF
j_call: TRBJ1-1; d_call: .; v_call: TRBV3-1/TRBV3-2; clone_size: .; cdr3_nt: TGTGCCAGCAGCGTCACGGACGTCACTGAAGCTTTCTTT; cdr3_aa: CASSVTDVTEAFF
j_call: TRBJ2-7; d_call: TRBD1; v_call: TRBV29-1; clone_size: .; cdr3_nt: TGCAGCGTCCTCGGACAGGCCTCCTACGAGCAGTACTTC; cdr3_aa: CSVLGQASYEQYF
j_call: TRBJ2-2; d_call: .; v_call: TRBV12-3/TRBV12-4; clone_size: .; cdr3_nt: TGTGCCAGCAGGCGCGGGGTCACCGGGGAGCTGTTTTTT; cdr3_aa: CASRRGVTGELFF
j_call: TRBJ2-3; d_call: .; v_call: TRBV5-5; clone_size: once; cdr3_nt: TGTGCCAGCAGCTTGAGACTAGGATCGACTCATACGCAGTATTTT; cdr3_aa: CASSLRLGSTHTQYF
j_call: TRBJ2-7; d_call: .; v_call: TRBV5-4; clone_size: .; cdr3_nt: TGTGCCAGCAGCTTGGGGGGGATTGGGTCATCCTACGAGCAGTACTTC; cdr3_aa: CASSLGGIGSSYEQYF
j_call: TRBJ2-7; d_call: .; v_call: TRBV4-3; clone_size: once; cdr3_nt: TGCGCCAGCAGCCAAAGGAGTAGTAGGCTTATATACGAGCAGTACTTC; cdr3_aa: CASSQRSSRLIYEQYF
j_call: TRBJ2-1; d_call: .; v_call: TRBV14; clone_size: .; cdr3_nt: TGTGCCAGCAGCCCACCAAGGAGGGGAAGGTACTACAATGAGCAGTTCTTC; cdr3_aa: CASSPPRRGRYYNEQFF
j_call: TRBJ2-5; d_call: TRBD2; v_call: TRBV7-9; clone_size: .; cdr3_nt: TGTGCCAGCAGCCCAGGACTAGTGTTAGTAGAGACCCAGTACTTC; cdr3_aa: CASSPGLVLVETQYF
j_call: TRBJ1-6; d_call: .; v_call: TRBV25-1; clone_size: .; cdr3_nt: TGTGCCAGCAGTGATTTTAGCTCCTATAATTCACCCCTCCACTTT; cdr3_aa: CASSDFSSYNSPLHF
j_call: TRBJ1-2; d_call: .; v_call: TRBV18; clone_size: .; cdr3_nt: TGTGCCAGCTCACTCGAGTCAGGCCCGGATTGGTATGGCTACACCTTC; cdr3_aa: CASSLESGPDWYGYTF
j_call: TRBJ2-1; d_call: .; v_call: TRBV5-1; clone_size: .; cdr3_nt: TGCGCCAGCAGCTTGTATGGCGAGAGGGGTAATGAGCAGTTCTTC; cdr3_aa: CASSLYGERGNEQFF
j_call: TRBJ1-2; d_call: .; v_call: TRBV6-5; clone_size: .; cdr3_nt: TGTGCCAGCAGGTCGGGCAACTATGGCTACACCTTC; cdr3_aa: CASRSGNYGYTF
j_call: TRBJ1-2; d_call: .; v_call: TRBV6-1; clone_size: .; cdr3_nt: TGTGCCAGCAGTGAGGGCGGGTTATATGGCTACACCTTC; cdr3_aa: CASSEGGLYGYTF
j_call: TRBJ2-7; d_call: TRBD2; v_call: TRBV11-2; clone_size: .; cdr3_nt: TGTGCCAGCAGCTTAGATCTACAGCGGGGCCTCCGCTACGAGCAGTACTTC; cdr3_aa: CASSLDLQRGLRYEQYF
j_call: TRBJ1-1; d_call: .; v_call: TRBV9; clone_size: .; cdr3_nt: TGTGCCAGCAGCCCCCGCAACAGGAACACTGAAGCTTTCTTT; cdr3_aa: CASSPRNRNTEAFF
j_call: TRBJ1-2; d_call: .; v_call: TRBV19; clone_size: few; cdr3_nt: TGTGCCAGTAGTATATCCTCCCGGGGGAACTATGGCTACACCTTC; cdr3_aa: CASSISSRGNYGYTF
j_call: TRBJ2-3; d_call: TRBD2; v_call: TRBV24-1; clone_size: .; cdr3_nt: TGTGCCACCAGTGATGCACCCTGGACTAGCGGGGGGACCTCCACAGATACGCAGTATTTT; cdr3_aa: CATSDAPWTSGGTSTDTQYF
j_call: TRBJ1-3; d_call: TRBD1; v_call: TRBV5-1; clone_size: .; cdr3_nt: TGCGCCAGCAGCCAGCAGGGGGATGGAAACACCATATATTTT; cdr3_aa: CASSQQGDGNTIYF
j_call: TRBJ2-1; d_call: .; v_call: TRBV21-1; clone_size: .; cdr3_nt: TGTGCCAGCACCCATGCGGGAGGGGGAAGGCGGTCCTACAATGAGCAGTTCTTC; cdr3_aa: CASTHAGGGRRSYNEQFF
j_call: TRBJ2-5; d_call: .; v_call: TRBV7-3; clone_size: few; cdr3_nt: TGTGCCAGCAGTCTCGTCGGGACGGAGACCCAGTACTTC; cdr3_aa: CASSLVGTETQYF
j_call: TRBJ1-3; d_call: TRBD1; v_call: TRBV4-1; clone_size: .; cdr3_nt: TGCGCCAGCAGCCAAGACGGACAGGGGTACTCTGGAAACACCATATATTTT; cdr3_aa: CASSQDGQGYSGNTIYF
j_call: TRBJ1-1; d_call: .; v_call: TRBV6-2/TRBV6-3; clone_size: .; cdr3_nt: TGTGCCAGCAGTTCCGGACTTGAGTTGAACACTGAAGCTTTCTTT; cdr3_aa: CASSSGLELNTEAFF
j_call: TRBJ1-1; d_call: .; v_call: TRBV4-1; clone_size: few; cdr3_nt: TGCGCCAGCAGCCAAGAATGGGAGAACACTGAAGCTTTCTTT; cdr3_aa: CASSQEWENTEAFF
j_call: TRBJ1-5; d_call: TRBD1; v_call: TRBV19; clone_size: .; cdr3_nt: TGTGCCAGTAGTATTGACAGGGGGCAAAGTCAGCCCCAGCATTTT; cdr3_aa: CASSIDRGQSQPQHF
j_call: TRBJ1-2; d_call: .; v_call: TRBV3-1/TRBV3-2; clone_size: .; cdr3_nt: TGTGCCAGCAGCCCTACAGCAGGGAGTTCCTATGGCTACACCTTC; cdr3_aa: CASSPTAGSSYGYTF
j_call: TRBJ2-1; d_call: TRBD1; v_call: TRBV15; clone_size: .; cdr3_nt: TGTGCCACCAGCAGAGGGATGATTGGGACAGGGGGCGGTGGGCAGTTCTTC; cdr3_aa: CATSRGMIGTGGGGQFF
j_call: TRBJ1-5; d_call: .; v_call: TRBV6-6; clone_size: .; cdr3_nt: TGTGCCAGCAGTTTTGTTGGGGGGAATGAGCCCCAGCATTTT; cdr3_aa: CASSFVGGNEPQHF
j_call: TRBJ2-4; d_call: TRBD1; v_call: TRBV19; clone_size: few; cdr3_nt: TGTGCCAGTAGTGACGGACAGGGGTCAGGCAAAAACATTCAGTACTTC; cdr3_aa: CASSDGQGSGKNIQYF
j_call: TRBJ2-7; d_call: TRBD1; v_call: TRBV5-4; clone_size: .; cdr3_nt: TGTGCCAGCAGCTTGGACAGGGGAGTAACCTACGAGCAGTACTTC; cdr3_aa: CASSLDRGVTYEQYF